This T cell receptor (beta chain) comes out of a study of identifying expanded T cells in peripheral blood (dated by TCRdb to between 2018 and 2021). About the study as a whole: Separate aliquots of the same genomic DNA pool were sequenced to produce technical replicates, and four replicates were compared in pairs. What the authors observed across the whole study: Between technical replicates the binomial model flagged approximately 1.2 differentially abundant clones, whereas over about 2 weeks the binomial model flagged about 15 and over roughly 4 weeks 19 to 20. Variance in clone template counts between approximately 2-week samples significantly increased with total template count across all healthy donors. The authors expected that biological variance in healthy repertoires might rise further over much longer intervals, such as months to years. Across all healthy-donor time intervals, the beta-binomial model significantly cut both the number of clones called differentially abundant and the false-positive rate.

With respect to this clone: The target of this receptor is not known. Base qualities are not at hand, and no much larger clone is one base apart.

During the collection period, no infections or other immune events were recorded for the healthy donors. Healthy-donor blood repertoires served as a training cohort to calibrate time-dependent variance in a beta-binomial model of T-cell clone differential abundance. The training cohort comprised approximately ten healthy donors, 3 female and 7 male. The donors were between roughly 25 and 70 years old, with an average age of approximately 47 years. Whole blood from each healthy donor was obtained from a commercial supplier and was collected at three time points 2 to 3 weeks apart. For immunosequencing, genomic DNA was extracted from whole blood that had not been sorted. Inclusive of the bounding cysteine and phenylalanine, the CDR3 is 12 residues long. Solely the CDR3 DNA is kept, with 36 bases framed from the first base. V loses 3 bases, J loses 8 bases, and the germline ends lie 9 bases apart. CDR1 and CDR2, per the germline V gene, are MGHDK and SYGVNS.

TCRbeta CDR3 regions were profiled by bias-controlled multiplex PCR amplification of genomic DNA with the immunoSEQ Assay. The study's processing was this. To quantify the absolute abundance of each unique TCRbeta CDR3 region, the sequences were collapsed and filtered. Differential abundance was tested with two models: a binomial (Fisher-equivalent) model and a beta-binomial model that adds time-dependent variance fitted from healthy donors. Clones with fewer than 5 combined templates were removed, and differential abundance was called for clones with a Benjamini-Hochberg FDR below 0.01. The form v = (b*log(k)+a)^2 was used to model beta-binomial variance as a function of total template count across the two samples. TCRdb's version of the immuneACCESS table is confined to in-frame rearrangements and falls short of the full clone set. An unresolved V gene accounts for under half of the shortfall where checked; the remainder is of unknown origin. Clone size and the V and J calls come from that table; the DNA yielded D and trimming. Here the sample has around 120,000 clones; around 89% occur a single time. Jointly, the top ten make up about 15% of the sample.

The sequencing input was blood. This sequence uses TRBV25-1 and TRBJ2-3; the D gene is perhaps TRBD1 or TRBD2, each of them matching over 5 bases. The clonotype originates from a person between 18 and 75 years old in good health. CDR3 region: CASSEGDRTQYF. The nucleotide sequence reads TGTGCCAGCAGTGAGGGGGATCGTACGCAGTATTTT.